Reported below is one T cell receptor beta chain. Germline V gene data show CDR1 as SGHNT and CDR2 as YYREEE (reference sequence). The V gene end was trimmed by 4 bases and the J gene end by 4 bases; junction bases not matched to a gene: 9. This CDR3 region has 16 residues. In the original workflow: Quantification of nucleated cells was approximated via reference gene primer amplification. Measured with immunoSEQ multiplex PCR; TCRdb has only the in-frame clones, and not every one. Clone size and the V and J calls come from that table; the DNA yielded D and trimming. The sample consists of approximately 350,000 clones, approximately 88% of them appearing once. The sample belongs to a study of blood T cell repertoires in COVID-19. Study-level background: Italy, Spain and the United States were the sources of the convalescent and acute COVID-19 samples.

This sequence originates from a man aged 40-55 years with acute or convalescent COVID-19. The chain couples TRBV5-4 to TRBJ2-1; TRBD2 agrees at 9 bases. The sample taken for sequencing was peripheral blood. CDR3 DNA sequence: TGTGCCAGCAGCGGGATTAGCGGGAGTTCATACAATGAGCAGTTCTTC. The encoded protein is CASSGISGSSYNEQFF.